Sequencing of this T cell receptor (beta chain) was carried out in a study of blood T cell repertoires in COVID-19. The CDR3 totals 15 residues. Germline CDR1 and CDR2: SGDLS and YYNGEE. V trimming: 3 bases; J trimming: 0 bases; junction bases outside the gene matches: 5. Data came from immunoSEQ multiplex PCR; TCRdb stores just in-frame clones and leaves some out. Altogether approximately 270,000 clones are present, around 86% being singletons, with the ten largest covering around 2.1%. In its sample, this clone was seen a few times. This rearrangement joins TRBV9 to TRBJ1-1; 7 bases agree with TRBD1. The TCR sequence derives from a man in his forties or fifties with acute or convalescent COVID-19. Sample: peripheral blood. CDR3 residues: CASSETGTVNTEAFF. The CDR3 coding sequence is TGTGCCAGCAGCGAGACCGGGACAGTGAACACTGAAGCTTTCTTT.